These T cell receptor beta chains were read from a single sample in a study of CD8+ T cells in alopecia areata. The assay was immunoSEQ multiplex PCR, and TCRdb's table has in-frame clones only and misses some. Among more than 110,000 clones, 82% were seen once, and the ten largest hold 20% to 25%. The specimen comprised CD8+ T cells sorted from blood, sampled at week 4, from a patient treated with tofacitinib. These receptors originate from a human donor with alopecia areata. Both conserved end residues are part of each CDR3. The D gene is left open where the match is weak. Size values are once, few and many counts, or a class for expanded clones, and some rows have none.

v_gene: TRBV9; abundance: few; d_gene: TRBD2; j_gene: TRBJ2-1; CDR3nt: TGTGCCAGCAGCCCCCGCGGGGGTACCTACAATGAGCAGTTCTTC; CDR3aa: CASSPRGGTYNEQFF
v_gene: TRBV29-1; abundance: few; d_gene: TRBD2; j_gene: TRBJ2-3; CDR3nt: TGCAGCGTTGGGGGGTTTACTAGCGGCACCAGAAATACGCAGTATTTT; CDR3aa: CSVGGFTSGTRNTQYF
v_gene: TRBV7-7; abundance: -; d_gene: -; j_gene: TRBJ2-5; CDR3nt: TGTGCTAGCAGCTTGGGGATAGGGGAGACCCAGTACTTC; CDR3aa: CASSLGIGETQYF
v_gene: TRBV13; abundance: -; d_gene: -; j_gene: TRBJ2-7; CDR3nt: TGTGCCAGCAGCTCAACGACAGACTCCTACGAGCAGTACTTC; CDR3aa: CASSSTTDSYEQYF
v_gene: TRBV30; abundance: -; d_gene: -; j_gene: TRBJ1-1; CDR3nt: TGTGCCTGGAGTGGGACAGTTTTACCTGAAGCTTTCTTT; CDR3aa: CAWSGTVLPEAFF
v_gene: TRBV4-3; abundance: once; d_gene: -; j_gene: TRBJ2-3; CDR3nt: TGCGCCAGCAGCCAAGAGACAGGCGGAGCAGATACGCAGTATTTT; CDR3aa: CASSQETGGADTQYF
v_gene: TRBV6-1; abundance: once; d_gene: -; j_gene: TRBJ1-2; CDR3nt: TGTGCCAGCAGTGAAGCGAGGACGGCCTATGGCTACACCTTC; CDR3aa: CASSEARTAYGYTF
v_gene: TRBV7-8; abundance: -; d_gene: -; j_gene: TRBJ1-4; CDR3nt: TGTGCCAGCAGCTTAGCAGGGGTTGGTGAAAAACTGTTTTTT; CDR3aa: CASSLAGVGEKLFF
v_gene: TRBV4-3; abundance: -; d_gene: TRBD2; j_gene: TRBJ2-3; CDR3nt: TGCGCCAGCAGCCAAGGACTCAGCGGGGGAAACACAGATACGCAGTATTTT; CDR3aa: CASSQGLSGGNTDTQYF
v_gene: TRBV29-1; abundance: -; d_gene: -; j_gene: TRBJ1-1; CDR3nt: TGCAGCGTTGAAACAGGGAGCAAAGCTTTCTTT; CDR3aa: CSVETGSKAFF
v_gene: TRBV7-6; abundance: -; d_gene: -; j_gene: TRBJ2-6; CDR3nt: TGTGCCAGCAGCTTAAGACGCTCTGGGTCTGGGGCCAACGTCCTGACTTTC; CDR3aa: CASSLRRSGSGANVLTF
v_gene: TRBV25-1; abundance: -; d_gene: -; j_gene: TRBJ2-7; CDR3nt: TGTGCCAGCAGTGACCGGGCCAACCACCCCGAGTACTTC; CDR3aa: CASSDRANHPEYF
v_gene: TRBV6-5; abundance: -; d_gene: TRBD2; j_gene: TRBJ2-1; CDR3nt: TGTGCCAGCAGTTACTCCCCAGGGAGGGCTGAGCAGTTCTTC; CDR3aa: CASSYSPGRAEQFF
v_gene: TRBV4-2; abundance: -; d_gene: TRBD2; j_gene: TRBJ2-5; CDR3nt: TGTGCCAGCAGCCAAGATAGACTAGCGGGGGGCATAGAGACCCAGTACTTC; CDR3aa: CASSQDRLAGGIETQYF
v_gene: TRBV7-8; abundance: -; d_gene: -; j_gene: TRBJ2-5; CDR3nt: TGTGCCAGCAGCTTAGGGACCGGGGAATCGGAGACCCAGTACTTC; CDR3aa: CASSLGTGESETQYF
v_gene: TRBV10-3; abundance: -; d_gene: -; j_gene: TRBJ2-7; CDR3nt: TGTGCCATCAGTGAGCCCGAGCACTACGAGCAGTACTTC; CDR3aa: CAISEPEHYEQYF
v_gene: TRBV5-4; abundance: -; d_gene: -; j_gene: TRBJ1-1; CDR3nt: TGTGCCAGCAGCTTGATAGGTGCTGAAGCTTTCTTT; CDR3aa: CASSLIGAEAFF
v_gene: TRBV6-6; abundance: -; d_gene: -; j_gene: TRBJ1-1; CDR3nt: TGTGCCAGCAGTTACTCGACAGGGAACACTGAAGCTTTCTTT; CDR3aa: CASSYSTGNTEAFF
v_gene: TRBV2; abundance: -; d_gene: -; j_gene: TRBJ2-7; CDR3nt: TGTGCCAGCAGTGCAGCGGATTACGAGCAGTACTTC; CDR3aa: CASSAADYEQYF
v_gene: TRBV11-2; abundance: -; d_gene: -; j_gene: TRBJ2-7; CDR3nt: TGTGCCAGCAGCTGGGGCCTCGATGCGTACGAGCAGTACTTC; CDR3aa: CASSWGLDAYEQYF
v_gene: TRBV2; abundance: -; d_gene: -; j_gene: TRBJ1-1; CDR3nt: TGTGCCAGCAGTGACGTTGAAGCTTTCTTT; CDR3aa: CASSDVEAFF
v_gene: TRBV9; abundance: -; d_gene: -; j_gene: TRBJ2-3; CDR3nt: TGTGCCAGCAGCTCCAACGGCCTGACAGATACGCAGTATTTT; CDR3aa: CASSSNGLTDTQYF
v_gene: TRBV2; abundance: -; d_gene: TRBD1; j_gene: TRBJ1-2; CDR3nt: TGTGCCAGCAGCTCGGGACAGGGGAACTATGGCTACACCTTC; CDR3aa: CASSSGQGNYGYTF
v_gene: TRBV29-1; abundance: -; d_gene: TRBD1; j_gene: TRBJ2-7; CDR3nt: TGCAGCGTTGAAGAAAGTGGGACAGGGGCCGCCCAGTACGAGCAGTACTTC; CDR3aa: CSVEESGTGAAQYEQYF
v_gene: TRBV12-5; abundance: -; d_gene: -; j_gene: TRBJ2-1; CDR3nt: TGTGCTAGTGGTCTAACCTCAGGGCGGAATGAGCAGTTCTTC; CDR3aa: CASGLTSGRNEQFF
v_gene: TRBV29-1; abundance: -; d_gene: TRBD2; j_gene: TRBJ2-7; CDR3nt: TGCAGCGGTGAGGGACTAGCGGGGGGGTTCTACGAGCAGTACTTC; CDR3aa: CSGEGLAGGFYEQYF
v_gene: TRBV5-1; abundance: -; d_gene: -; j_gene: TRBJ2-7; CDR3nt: TGCGCCAGCAGCTTCCCCGACGGGACGGTAGAAGCTCCCTACGAGCAGTACTTC; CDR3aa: CASSFPDGTVEAPYEQYF
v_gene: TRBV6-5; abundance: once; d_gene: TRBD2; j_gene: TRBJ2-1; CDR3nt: TGTGCCAGCAGGGGGGGGTACAATGAGCAGTTCTTC; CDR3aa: CASRGGYNEQFF
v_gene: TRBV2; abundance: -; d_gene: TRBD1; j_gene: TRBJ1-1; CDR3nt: TGTGCCAGCAGTCTCATGTGGACAGGGTCGAACACTGAAGCTTTCTTT; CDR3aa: CASSLMWTGSNTEAFF
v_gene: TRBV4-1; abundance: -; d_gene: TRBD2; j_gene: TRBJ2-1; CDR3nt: TGCGCCAGCAGCCAAATATCGGGACTAGCTATCAATGAGCAGTTCTTC; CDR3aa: CASSQISGLAINEQFF
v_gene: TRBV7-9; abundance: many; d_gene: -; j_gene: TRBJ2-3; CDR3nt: TGTGCCAGCAGCTCACCCCGGTGGGGAGAGGATACGCAGTATTTT; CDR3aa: CASSSPRWGEDTQYF
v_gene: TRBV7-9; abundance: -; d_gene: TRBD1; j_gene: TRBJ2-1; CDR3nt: TGTGCCAGCAGCGCCCCGACAGGGAGCTCCTACAATGAGCAGTTCTTC; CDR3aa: CASSAPTGSSYNEQFF
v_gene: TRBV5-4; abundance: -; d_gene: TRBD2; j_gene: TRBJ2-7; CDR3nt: TGTGCCAGCAGTCTGGCGGCTAGCGGGGGCTACGAGCAGTACTTC; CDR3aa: CASSLAASGGYEQYF
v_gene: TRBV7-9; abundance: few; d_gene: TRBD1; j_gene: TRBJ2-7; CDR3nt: TGTGCCAGCAGCTTAGGGTGGGGACAGTCCTACGAGCAGTACTTC; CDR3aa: CASSLGWGQSYEQYF
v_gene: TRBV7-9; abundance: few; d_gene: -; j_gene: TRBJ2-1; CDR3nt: TGTGCCAGCAGCCCCCTCGGGGGAAATGAGCAGTTCTTC; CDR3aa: CASSPLGGNEQFF
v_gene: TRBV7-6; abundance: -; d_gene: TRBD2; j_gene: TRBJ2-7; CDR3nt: TGTGCCAGCAGTCCCCGGGGGGGGTCCTACGAGCAGTACTTC; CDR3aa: CASSPRGGSYEQYF
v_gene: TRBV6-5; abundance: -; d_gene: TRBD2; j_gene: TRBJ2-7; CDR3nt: TGTGCCAGTCTCGGGGGAGGGTCGGCGGTGCAGTACTTC; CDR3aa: CASLGGGSAVQYF
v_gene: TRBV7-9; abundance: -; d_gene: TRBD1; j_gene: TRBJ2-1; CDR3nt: TGTGCCAGCAGGTCGGGACAGGGGAAGAATGAGCAGTTCTTC; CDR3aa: CASRSGQGKNEQFF
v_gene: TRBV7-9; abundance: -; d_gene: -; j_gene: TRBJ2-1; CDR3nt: TGTGCCAGCAGCTGGCGCTTAAATGAGCAGTTCTTC; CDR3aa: CASSWRLNEQFF
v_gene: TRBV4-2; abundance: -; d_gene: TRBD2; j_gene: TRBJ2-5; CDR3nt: TGTGCCAGCAGCCAAGACGAGGGCGGACTAGCGTCGGGGACCCAGTACTTC; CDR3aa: CASSQDEGGLASGTQYF
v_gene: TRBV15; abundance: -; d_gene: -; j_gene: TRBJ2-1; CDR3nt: TGTGCCACCAGCAGAGTGGGGGTTTCCAACAATGAGCAGTTCTTC; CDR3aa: CATSRVGVSNNEQFF
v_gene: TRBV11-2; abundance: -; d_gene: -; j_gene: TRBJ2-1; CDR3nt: TGTGCCAGCAGCCCGAACTACAATGAGCAGTTCTTC; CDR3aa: CASSPNYNEQFF
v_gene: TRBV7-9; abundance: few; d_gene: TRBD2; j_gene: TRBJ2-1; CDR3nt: TGTGCCAGCAGCCACGGGACTAGCGGGCTCTCCTACAATGAGCAGTTCTTC; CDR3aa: CASSHGTSGLSYNEQFF
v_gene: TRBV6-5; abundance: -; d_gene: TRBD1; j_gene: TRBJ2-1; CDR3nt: TGTGCCAGCAGTTACTCGAGACAGGGTCACAATGAGCAGTTCTTC; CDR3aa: CASSYSRQGHNEQFF
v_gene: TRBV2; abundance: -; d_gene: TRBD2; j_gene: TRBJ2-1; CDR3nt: TGTGCCAGCAGGGCACGTACTAGCGGGGGCCCAAGCTCCTACAATGAGCAGTTCTTC; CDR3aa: CASRARTSGGPSSYNEQFF
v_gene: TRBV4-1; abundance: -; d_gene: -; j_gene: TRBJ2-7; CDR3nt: TGCGCCAGCAGCTCCCATAGCTCCTACGAGCAGTACTTC; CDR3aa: CASSSHSSYEQYF
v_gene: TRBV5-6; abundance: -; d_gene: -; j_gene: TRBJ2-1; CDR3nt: TGTGCCAGCAGCTCCCGGAAAGGGTATGAGCAGTTCTTC; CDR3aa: CASSSRKGYEQFF
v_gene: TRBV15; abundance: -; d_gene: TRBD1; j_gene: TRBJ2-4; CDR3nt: TGTGCCACCAGCAGGGCCGCCGGGACAGGGTCTATCCCTGACGACATTCAGTACTTC; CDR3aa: CATSRAAGTGSIPDDIQYF
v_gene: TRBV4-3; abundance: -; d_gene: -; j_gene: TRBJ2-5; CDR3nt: TGCGCCAGCAGCCCGGACAGTCAAGAGACCCAGTACTTC; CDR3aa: CASSPDSQETQYF
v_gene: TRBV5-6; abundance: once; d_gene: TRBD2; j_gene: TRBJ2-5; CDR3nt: TGTGCCAGCGGGGGTGGCGGGAGGACCCAGTACTTC; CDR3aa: CASGGGGRTQYF
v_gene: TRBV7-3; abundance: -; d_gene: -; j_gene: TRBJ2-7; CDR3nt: TGTGCCAGCAGCCCCGACAACTCCTACGAGCAGTACTTC; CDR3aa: CASSPDNSYEQYF
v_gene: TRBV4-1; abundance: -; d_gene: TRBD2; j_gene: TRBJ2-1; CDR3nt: TGCGCCAGCAGCCAAGTGGGGGGGGCCTACAATGAGCAGTTCTTC; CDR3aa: CASSQVGGAYNEQFF
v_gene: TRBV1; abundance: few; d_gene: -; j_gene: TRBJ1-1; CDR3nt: TGCACCACCTTCGGGGTACGTGAAGCTTTCTTT; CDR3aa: CTTFGVREAFF
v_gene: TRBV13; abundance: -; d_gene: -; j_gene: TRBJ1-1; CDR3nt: TGTGCCAGCAGCTTGGGGAACACTGAAGCTTTCTTT; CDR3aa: CASSLGNTEAFF
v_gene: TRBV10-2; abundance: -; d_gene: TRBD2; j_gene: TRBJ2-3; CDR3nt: TGCGCCAGCAGTGAGTTTGGTAGCGGGGGCACAGATACGCAGTATTTT; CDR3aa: CASSEFGSGGTDTQYF
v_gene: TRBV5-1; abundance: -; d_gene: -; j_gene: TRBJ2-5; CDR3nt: TGCGCCAGCAGCTACGCGCAAGAGACCCAGTACTTC; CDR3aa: CASSYAQETQYF
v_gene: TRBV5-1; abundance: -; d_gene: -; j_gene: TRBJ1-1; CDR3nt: TGCGCCAGCAGCGGGACCAGTGAAGCTTTCTTT; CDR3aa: CASSGTSEAFF
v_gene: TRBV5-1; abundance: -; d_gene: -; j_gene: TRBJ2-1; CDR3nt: TGCGCCAGCAGCGAAAACAATGAGCAGTTCTTC; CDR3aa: CASSENNEQFF